A selection of T cell receptor beta chains follows, all from one sample in a study of siplizumab effects on memory and regulatory T cells. Generated by immunoSEQ multiplex PCR, the TCRdb table keeps only in-frame clones and is missing some. The repertoire holds around 87,000 clones, with approximately 90% as singletons. Sequenced input: CD4+ T cells sorted from blood. The receptors here all came from a human donor in good health. CDR3s include the opening cysteine and the closing phenylalanine or tryptophan. Each record gives: D gene, J gene, clone size, V gene, CDR3 protein, CDR3 DNA. D genes are given only for firm matches. Where a row states a size, it is once, few, many or the class of an expanded clone; other rows omit it.

>TRBD1|TRBJ2-5|-|TRBV5-1
CASSLDRGTNQETQYF
TGCGCCAGCAGCTTGGACAGGGGAACCAACCAAGAGACCCAGTACTTC
>-|TRBJ1-5|-|TRBV27
CASSRNRAGQPQHF
TGTGCCAGCAGTCGAAACAGGGCGGGTCAGCCCCAGCATTTT
>-|TRBJ2-4|-|TRBV18
CASSVTEGGIQYF
TGTGCCAGCTCAGTGACGGAAGGCGGCATTCAGTACTTC
>-|TRBJ1-2|-|TRBV10-3
CAISEEEWSRGYTF
TGTGCCATCAGTGAAGAGGAGTGGTCGCGAGGCTACACCTTC
>-|TRBJ2-7|-|TRBV10-3
CAISDRGGVAGSLEQYF
TGTGCCATCAGTGACCGAGGGGGGGTAGCGGGTAGTCTCGAGCAGTACTTC
>-|TRBJ2-1|-|TRBV2
CASSDFRSYNEQFF
TGTGCCAGCAGTGACTTCCGCTCCTACAATGAGCAGTTCTTC
>TRBD1|TRBJ1-3|-|TRBV30
CAWSGTGRTGKAGNTIYF
TGTGCCTGGAGTGGGACCGGACGGACAGGGAAAGCTGGAAACACCATATATTTT
>-|TRBJ2-6|-|TRBV30
CAWSVGSGANVLTF
TGTGCCTGGAGTGTCGGCTCTGGGGCCAACGTCCTGACTTTC
>-|TRBJ2-1|-|TRBV10-3
CAISESSGSYNEQFF
TGTGCCATCAGTGAGTCGAGCGGCTCCTACAATGAGCAGTTCTTC
>-|TRBJ1-2|-|TRBV27
CASSLSRQENYGYTF
TGTGCCAGCAGTTTATCCCGACAGGAGAACTATGGCTACACCTTC
>-|TRBJ1-1|-|TRBV6-1
CASKLRDMNTEAFF
TGTGCCAGCAAACTCAGGGACATGAACACTGAAGCTTTCTTT
>-|TRBJ2-3|-|TRBV9
CASSVEVRTDTQYF
TGTGCCAGCAGCGTAGAGGTGAGAACAGATACGCAGTATTTT
>TRBD1|TRBJ2-3|-|TRBV7-2
CASSSTGGSDTQYF
TGTGCCAGCAGCTCTACAGGGGGATCAGATACGCAGTATTTT
>-|TRBJ2-7|-|TRBV28
CASPARPASYEQYF
TGTGCCAGCCCTGCTCGTCCAGCATCCTACGAGCAGTACTTC
>TRBD2|TRBJ2-1|-|TRBV5-1
CASRTLAGDEQFF
TGCGCCAGCAGGACACTAGCGGGAGATGAGCAGTTCTTC
>-|TRBJ1-5|-|TRBV21-1
CASSNLTDGHQPQHF
TGTGCCAGCAGCAATTTAACGGATGGACATCAGCCCCAGCATTTT
>TRBD1|TRBJ1-2|-|TRBV6-6
CASSSPGQPYGYTF
TGTGCCAGCAGTTCGCCGGGACAGCCATATGGCTACACCTTC
>-|TRBJ1-1|-|TRBV5-8
CASSGSNTEAFF
TGTGCCAGCAGCGGTTCGAACACTGAAGCTTTCTTT
>-|TRBJ2-3|-|TRBV4-1
CASSQDRWGTDTQYF
TGCGCCAGCAGCCAAGATCGTTGGGGCACGGATACGCAGTATTTT
>TRBD1|TRBJ2-3|-|TRBV5-1
CASYLRGQSDTQYF
TGCGCCAGCTACCTCAGGGGGCAGTCAGATACGCAGTATTTT
>-|TRBJ2-7|-|TRBV20-1
CSARHYEQYF
TGCAGTGCTAGACACTACGAGCAGTACTTC
>-|TRBJ1-1|few|TRBV6-5
CASRRGAEGTEAFF
TGTGCCAGCAGGAGGGGGGCAGAGGGCACTGAAGCTTTCTTT
>TRBD1|TRBJ1-1|-|TRBV29-1
CSVTSGTGSFGTEAFF
TGCAGCGTCACCTCCGGGACAGGGTCTTTTGGCACTGAAGCTTTCTTT
>-|TRBJ2-1|-|TRBV27
CASRGGATVNEQFF
TGTGCCAGCAGGGGGGGGGCGACCGTTAATGAGCAGTTCTTC
>TRBD1|TRBJ2-6|few|TRBV19
CASSRRTGGYSGANVLTF
TGTGCCAGTAGTAGGCGGACAGGGGGTTACTCTGGGGCCAACGTCCTGACTTTC
>TRBD2|TRBJ2-7|-|TRBV5-4
CASSIRTASGRAYEQYF
TGTGCCAGCAGCATCCGGACCGCTAGCGGGAGGGCCTACGAGCAGTACTTC
>TRBD1|TRBJ1-2|-|TRBV12-5
CASGLERTGLLTDANYGYTF
TGTGCTAGTGGTTTAGAAAGGACAGGGCTTTTAACCGACGCTAACTATGGCTACACCTTC
>-|TRBJ1-3|few|TRBV18
CASSPPFGTTGNTIYF
TGTGCCAGCTCACCACCGTTCGGGACAACTGGAAACACCATATATTTT
>TRBD2|TRBJ2-2|-|TRBV5-1
CASSLVSSGGPGTGELFF
TGCGCCAGCAGCTTGGTTTCTAGCGGGGGCCCAGGCACCGGGGAGCTGTTTTTT
>TRBD1|TRBJ1-1|-|TRBV9
CASSADPQGGKNTEAFF
TGTGCCAGCAGCGCCGACCCCCAGGGGGGAAAAAACACTGAAGCTTTCTTT
>-|TRBJ2-5|-|TRBV30
CAWSVAPETQYF
TGTGCCTGGAGTGTCGCCCCGGAGACCCAGTACTTC
>-|TRBJ2-5|-|TRBV7-2
CASSLTWGRRETQYF
TGTGCCAGCAGCTTGACGTGGGGGCGGCGAGAGACCCAGTACTTC
>-|TRBJ2-6|-|TRBV2
CARGFTLSGANVLTF
TGTGCCAGGGGTTTTACGCTCTCTGGGGCCAACGTCCTGACTTTC
>TRBD2|TRBJ2-7|-|TRBV29-1
CSVGTAGAYEQYF
TGCAGCGTTGGGACAGCGGGAGCGTACGAGCAGTACTTC
>-|TRBJ2-5|-|TRBV9
CASSVNSAQETQYF
TGTGCCAGCAGCGTAAATAGCGCCCAAGAGACCCAGTACTTC
>TRBD1|TRBJ1-1|-|TRBV19
CASSIQGATTEAFF
TGTGCCAGTAGTATACAGGGGGCGACCACTGAAGCTTTCTTT
>TRBD2|TRBJ2-7|-|TRBV28
CASSPPGAGGTQKQYF
TGTGCCAGCAGTCCGCCGGGAGCGGGAGGGACCCAAAAGCAGTACTTC